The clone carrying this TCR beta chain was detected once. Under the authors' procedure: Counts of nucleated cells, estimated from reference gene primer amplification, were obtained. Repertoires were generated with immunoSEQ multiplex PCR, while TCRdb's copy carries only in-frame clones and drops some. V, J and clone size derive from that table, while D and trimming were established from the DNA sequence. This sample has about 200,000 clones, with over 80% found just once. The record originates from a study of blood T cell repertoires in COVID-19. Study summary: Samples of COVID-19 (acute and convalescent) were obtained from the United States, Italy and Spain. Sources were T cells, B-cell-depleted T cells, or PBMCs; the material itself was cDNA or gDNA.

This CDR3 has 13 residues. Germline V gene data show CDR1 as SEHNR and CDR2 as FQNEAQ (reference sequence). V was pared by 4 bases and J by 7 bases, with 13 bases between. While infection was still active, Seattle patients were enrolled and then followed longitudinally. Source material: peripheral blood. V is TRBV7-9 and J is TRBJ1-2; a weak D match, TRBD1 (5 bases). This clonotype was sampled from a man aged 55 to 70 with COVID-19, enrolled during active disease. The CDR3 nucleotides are TGTGCCAGCAGCTCCGGTGGGGCTGGTGGCTACACCTTC. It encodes CASSSGGAGGYTF.